The sequence of this TCR beta chain was determined in a study of human T cells and chemical hapten exposure. Overall study: The study enrolled mostly female patients with alopecia areata, totalis or universalis.

Time point here: pre-sensitization, week 0. The treatment here: therapeutic diphenylcyclopropenone sensitization with weekly scalp DPC. This clonotype was observed at least ten times. What it recognizes is unknown. From germline, CDR1 is SGHTA and CDR2 FQGNSA. The CDR3 runs to 16 residues. The junction had 9 bases not matched to a gene; V was cut back by 5 bases and J by 0 bases. TCRdb analysed the RACE reads with MiXCR anew, one entry per CDR3 protein. This sample yields more than 80,000 distinct CDR3 sequences, of which 9.5% to 14% are seen a single time; under 3.5% belongs to the top ten. Study results and caveats: The study found that DPC sensitization did not change TCRs above 1 in 1000 frequency.

V is TRBV7-2 and J is TRBJ2-5, with 7 bases identical to TRBD2. The sample in question was whole blood, obtained in connection with sensitization to the hapten diphenylcyclopropenone (DPC). The TCR sequence derives from an older woman with alopecia areata. Some clones in this sample may be carry-over from other donors' samples. The CDR3 sequence: CASSPSSGAYQETQYF. Written as DNA, the CDR3 is TGTGCCAGCAGCCCCTCTAGCGGTGCTTACCAAGAGACCCAGTACTTC.